This passage covers 11 T cell receptor beta chains from one sample sequenced in a study of T cell repertoires in cytomegalovirus infection. A single record per CDR3 protein comes from TCRdb applying MiXCR to the reads. The repertoire holds roughly 860,000 distinct CDR3 sequences, with 32% as singletons. These receptors are not linked to any known antigen. Sequencing used cultured CD8+ T cells from PBMCs, obtained from culture after CMV antigen stimulation. The source is a human donor in good health (CMV status not recorded). Some clones in this sample may be carry-over from other donors' samples.

This clonotype occurred a few times. The chain joins TRBV20-1 to TRBJ1-5, with D unclear. This CDR3 spans 15 amino acids. The germline gives CDR1 DFQATT, CDR2 SNEGSKA (reference sequence). Trimming pared 2 bases from V and 3 bases from J, leaving 14 bases between. As DNA, the CDR3 is TGCAGTGCTAGATCCGCTGGGCGGTTCAATCAGCCCCAGCATTTT. This encodes CSARSAGRFNQPQHF.

This clonotype was detected a few times. CDR3: CASSLVRDYNEQFF. The CDR3 region has the DNA TGTGCCAGCAGTTTGGTGAGGGACTACAATGAGCAGTTCTTC. V and J are TRBV28 and TRBJ2-1; D may be TRBD2 (5 bases). This CDR3 has 14 amino acids. Trimming took 3 bases from V and 3 from J, leaving 9 bases between them. Germline CDR1 is MDHEN and CDR2 is SYDVKM.

Details on this clonotype: A much larger clone lies a single base off, so this may be a read error. V usage is TRBV2 and J usage is TRBJ2-1; tentatively, D is TRBD2 (5 bases). Between the trimmed V and J ends, which lost 8 bases and 0 bases, there was a span of 5 bases. Germline V gives CDR1 SNHLY, CDR2 FYNNEI. This CDR3 comprises 12 residues. The CDR3 region is CASEGSYNEQFF. In DNA, the CDR3 is TGTGCCAGCGAGGGCTCCTACAATGAGCAGTTCTTC. Using reference TRBV2 and TRBJ2-1 for the parts outside the CDR3, the full variable domain is EPEVTQTPSHQVTQMGQEVILRCVPISNHLYFYWYRQILGQKVEFLVSFYNNEISEKSEIFDDQFSVERPDGSNFTLKIRSTKLEDSAMYFCASEGSYNEQFFGPGTRLTVL.

The genes are TRBV5-6 and TRBJ2-1; D not certain. Trimming pared 2 bases from V and 4 bases from J, leaving 10 bases between. This CDR3 comprises 14 residues. Germline lookup yields CDR1 SGHDT and CDR2 YYEEEE. DNA for the CDR3: TGTGCCAGCAGCTTTACTCTAGGGTACAATGAGCAGTTCTTC. Its protein product is CASSFTLGYNEQFF.

As DNA, the CDR3 is TGTGCCAGCAGCTTGTGGGCCCAGATGGGCCCCACAGATACGCAGTATTTT. Translating gives CASSLWAQMGPTDTQYF. The chain is built from TRBV7-4 and TRBJ2-3; D is unclear. This CDR3 is built from 17 residues. The V gene lost 3 bases and the J gene lost 2 bases, with 18 bases spanning the gap. The germline gives CDR1 SGHVT, CDR2 SQSDAQ.

The chain combines TRBV27 with TRBJ1-2; a weak D match, TRBD1 (5 bases). CDR3 size: 13 residues. Looked up from germline, CDR1 is MNHEY and CDR2 is SMNVEV (reference sequence). The V gene lost 2 bases and the J gene lost 8 bases, with 12 bases spanning the gap. The CDR3 protein is CASSLRGAQGYTF. CDR3 bases: TGTGCCAGCAGTTTACGAGGGGCGCAAGGCTACACCTTC.

The genes are TRBV20-1 and TRBJ1-1; perhaps TRBD1 as D (6 bases). The V end was cut by 6 bases, the J end by 3 bases, with 14 bases between. This CDR3 has 13 amino acids. In germline, CDR1 is DFQATT, CDR2 SNEGSKA (reference sequence). DNA of the CDR3: TGCAGTGCCATACCGACAGGATACACTGAAGCTTTCTTT. It yields the protein CSAIPTGYTEAFF.

This clonotype was counted only a few times. This chain joins TRBV6-2 or TRBV6-3 and TRBJ2-1, with D possibly being TRBD1 (6 bases). The CDR3 has 13 residues. CDR1 and CDR2 from the germline V gene are MNHEY and SVGEGT. CDR3 DNA sequence: TGTGCTACCCAGTTATTGGGGGCGCAACAGCAGTTCTTC. This sequence encodes CATQLLGAQQQFF.

The chain combines TRBV19 with TRBJ2-7; weak D call: TRBD2 (6 bases). V shed 5 bases and J shed 5 bases, with 16 bases lying between them. Germline lookup yields CDR1 LNHDA and CDR2 SQIVND (reference sequence). This CDR3 comprises 14 residues. The CDR3 DNA reads TGTGCCAGTAGTTCGGAGGGGCTCATCCACGAGCAGTACTTC. It codes for CASSSEGLIHEQYF.

This clonotype was observed at least ten times. The junction differs from germline at one of its ends, possibly a read error. The chain recombines TRBV7-2 with TRBJ1-2; D gene ambiguous. Germline V CDR1 and CDR2: SGHTA, FQGNSA. The CDR3 runs to 13 residues. CDR3 DNA: TGTGCCAGCAGCTTAACACTCGGTATTGGATTGGATTTC. Encoded protein: CASSLTLGIGLDF.

The chain carries TRBV27 and TRBJ1-4; weak D call: TRBD1 (6 bases). Germline CDR1 reads MNHEY; CDR2 reads SMNVEV (reference sequence). CDR3 length equals 15 residues. V lost 5 bases, J lost 10 bases, and 20 bases lay in between. CDR3 sequence reads: CASSPVGTGNRKLFF. The CDR3 DNA follows: TGTGCCAGCAGTCCCGTGGGAACAGGGAACCGAAAACTGTTTTTT.